The 15 T cell receptor beta chains below all came from one sample that was sequenced in a study of shared clonotypes between healthy human individuals. Only in-frame clones appear in the TCRdb table, and some are missing; sequencing was by immunoSEQ multiplex PCR. The sample yields over a million clones, 75% seen once. Sequencing was done on a sample of memory CD4+ T cells sorted from blood. Subset in this sample: CD45RA-negative fraction. These receptors were collected from a man between 18 and 35 years old in good health.

The sample holds one count of this clone. The CDR3 DNA sequence: TGTGCCAGCAGCTCACCTACCCGGGTAGGGGGCTACACCTTC. Its translation is CASSSPTRVGGYTF. The V gene is TRBV28, the J gene TRBJ1-2, with D hard to call. The CDR3 contains 14 residues. Germline lookup yields CDR1 MDHEN and CDR2 SYDVKM. V was clipped by 6 bases and J by 8 bases, with 19 bases between them.

This clone was seen a handful of times. The chain carries TRBV10-3 and TRBJ2-5; 11 nucleotides line up with TRBD1. CDR3 size: 13 residues. The ends lost 11 bases at V and 9 bases at J; junction bases unmatched: 11. CDR1 is ENHRY and CDR2 is SYGVKD in the germline V gene. CDR3 sequence reads: CAAGTGGRGAQYF. The DNA for the CDR3 is TGTGCCGCCGGGACAGGGGGACGAGGGGCCCAGTACTTC.

This clone was counted once. The rearrangement joins TRBV29-1 to TRBJ2-2; D possibly corresponds to TRBD1 (6 bases). Looked up from germline, CDR1 is SQVTM and CDR2 is ANQGSEA. V dropped 6 bases and J dropped 5 bases, with 13 bases sitting between them. This CDR3 has 13 residues. CDR3 DNA sequence: TGCAGCGTGAGCAGGGGCGGTACCGGGGAGCTGTTTTTT. This codes for CSVSRGGTGELFF.

The CDR3 DNA follows: TGTGCCAGCAGCTGGGGGCCCCTCGCAGATACGCAGTATTTT. It specifies CASSWGPLADTQYF. The chain is built from TRBV5-6 and TRBJ2-3; tentative D call: TRBD1 (6 bases). This CDR3 has 14 residues. V was clipped by 3 bases and J by 4 bases, with 12 bases between them. The germline V gene has CDR1 SGHDT and CDR2 YYEEEE. The whole variable domain, remainder taken from reference TRBV5-6 and TRBJ2-3, is DAGVTQSPTHLIKTRGQQVTLRCSPKSGHDTVSWYQQALGQGPQFIFQYYEEEERQRGNFPDRFSGHQFPNYSSELNVNALLLGDSALYLCASSWGPLADTQYFGPGTRLTVL.

V gene TRBV11-2 combines with J gene TRBJ2-3; D is unclear. The germline V and J ends were trimmed by 1 base and 0 bases, with 14 bases remaining between them. This CDR3 has 17 amino acids. Germline assignment: CDR1 SGHAT and CDR2 FQNNGV. CDR3 protein: CASSLGSLADSTDTQYF. CDR3 nucleotides: TGTGCCAGCAGCTTAGGGAGTTTGGCCGATAGCACAGATACGCAGTATTTT.

This clone has only one observation. The chain carries TRBV9 and TRBJ1-4; D not resolved. Trimming cost V 0 bases and J 0 bases, with 9 bases left between them. This CDR3 region has 16 residues. Germline CDR1 and CDR2: SGDLS and YYNGEE. For the CDR3, the DNA is TGTGCCAGCAGCGTAGGATTACTTGCAACTAATGAAAAACTGTTTTTT. As protein: CASSVGLLATNEKLFF.

The V call is TRBV18, the J call TRBJ2-7; D is perhaps TRBD2 (6 bases). Germline CDR1 and CDR2: KGHSH and LQKENI. The CDR3 extends over 14 amino acids. V dropped 6 bases and J dropped 5 bases, with 17 bases sitting between them. The CDR3 DNA is TGTGCCAGCTCCTCCCGTAAATCGGGGGACGAGCAGTACTTC. Translated: CASSSRKSGDEQYF.

This rearrangement joins TRBV7-2 to TRBJ2-7; D is possibly TRBD1 (5 bases). This CDR3 has 14 amino acids. Germline CDR1 reads SGHTA; CDR2 reads FQGNSA. The V and J ends lost 3 bases and 0 bases respectively, with 9 bases between them. The CDR3 loop is CASSLGHNSYEQYF. CDR3 bases: TGTGCCAGCAGCTTGGGGCACAACTCCTACGAGCAGTACTTC.

The rearrangement links TRBV6-6 to TRBJ2-5, with a possible D match to TRBD2 (7 bases). CDR1 is MNHNY and CDR2 is SVGAGI in the germline V gene (reference sequence). V shed 7 bases and J shed 5 bases, with 20 bases lying between them. This CDR3 contains 15 residues. Here the CDR3 reads CASTPPRGAWETQYF. CDR3 coding DNA: TGTGCCAGCACCCCACCCCGGGGGGCGTGGGAGACCCAGTACTTC.

The rearrangement uses TRBV10-3 and TRBJ2-2; the D gene could be TRBD1 or TRBD2 (5 bases each). Deletions cut 3 bases from V and 6 bases from J, with 8 bases between. The CDR3 covers 13 residues. Germline values: CDR1 ENHRY, CDR2 SYGVKD. This CDR3 is CAISDWDPGELFF. The CDR3 DNA follows: TGTGCCATCAGTGATTGGGACCCCGGGGAGCTGTTTTTT.

The sample holds one count of this clone. This chain joins TRBV7-8 and TRBJ2-7; D is perhaps TRBD2 (5 bases). V gave up 0 bases and J gave up 6 bases, with 9 bases separating them. This CDR3 comprises 13 residues. Germline CDR1 reads SGHVS; CDR2 reads FQNEAQ. The CDR3 spells CASSLAGVPEQYF. For the CDR3, the DNA is TGTGCCAGCAGCTTAGCGGGAGTACCCGAGCAGTACTTC.

The V gene is TRBV9, the J gene TRBJ2-1; 9 nucleotides align to TRBD2. Germline V lookup: CDR1 SGDLS, CDR2 YYNGEE. The V and J ends lost 0 bases and 9 bases, in that order; junction bases with no gene match: 4. The CDR3 is 14 amino acids. The CDR3 DNA reads TGTGCCAGCAGCGTAGGGACTAGCGACGTTGAGCAGTTCTTC. Translation: CASSVGTSDVEQFF. The whole variable domain, remainder taken from reference TRBV9 and TRBJ2-1, is DSGVTQTPKHLITATGQRVTLRCSPRSGDLSVYWYQQSLDQGLQFLIQYYNGEERAKGNILERFSAQQFPDLHSELNLSSLELGDSALYFCASSVGTSDVEQFFGPGTRLTVL.

This clone was seen a handful of times. The chain uses TRBV27 and TRBJ1-5; the D gene is possibly TRBD1 (5 bases). With 0 bases removed from V and 9 bases from J, the gap between germline ends came to 15 bases. Germline CDR1 and CDR2: MNHEY and SMNVEV (reference sequence). This CDR3 has 15 amino acids. DNA of the CDR3: TGTGCCAGCAGTTTATCGTCAAGGGGAGAAGGGCCCCAGCATTTT. This encodes CASSLSSRGEGPQHF.

The genes are TRBV10-3 and TRBJ2-2, with 8 bases identical to TRBD1. The V and J ends lost 4 bases and 0 bases, in that order; junction bases with no gene match: 1. CDR1 ENHRY and CDR2 SYGVKD come from the germline V gene. The CDR3 sequence is 15 residues long. The CDR3 nucleotides are TGTGCCATCAGTGCACAGGGGGCGAACACCGGGGAGCTGTTTTTT. Its translation is CAISAQGANTGELFF.

The gene calls are TRBV6-1 and TRBJ1-3; 7 bases are a match to TRBD1. V lost 8 bases to trimming and J lost 1 base; unmatched junction nucleotides: 5. This CDR3 spans 14 amino acids. Germline CDR1 is MNHNS and CDR2 is SASEGT. The CDR3 region is CASVNRGSGNTIYF. The DNA of the CDR3 is TGTGCCAGCGTAAACAGGGGATCTGGAAACACCATATATTTT.